Following are 21 T cell receptor beta chains from one sample sequenced in a study of blood T cell repertoires in COVID-19. Here immunoSEQ multiplex PCR was the method, and the copy in TCRdb shows in-frame clones only, minus some. Among fewer than 300,000 clones listed, roughly 85% were seen once. The sequenced material came from peripheral blood. These receptors came from a man aged 50 or older with active or convalescent COVID-19.

The gene calls are TRBV2 and TRBJ2-1; possible D gene TRBD2, 6 bases. The CDR3 consists of 15 residues. Germline V gives CDR1 SNHLY, CDR2 FYNNEI. V lost 6 bases to trimming and J lost 5 bases, with 17 bases between them. In nucleotides, the CDR3 is TGTGCCAGCAGCTATCTACTAGCAGTCGACAATGAGCAGTTCTTC. Translating it yields CASSYLLAVDNEQFF.

V gene TRBV18 combines with J gene TRBJ1-5; possible D gene TRBD1, 5 bases. V was trimmed by 2 bases and J by 0 bases, leaving 11 bases between them. CDR3 length equals 16 residues. Germline V gene data show CDR1 as KGHSH and CDR2 as LQKENI. This CDR3 is CASSPSGPNSNQPQHF. The CDR3 DNA sequence: TGTGCCAGCTCACCATCAGGGCCGAATAGCAATCAGCCCCAGCATTTT.

This clone was seen once. V usage is TRBV7-2 and J usage is TRBJ2-2; 8 bases are a match to TRBD1. CDR3 size: 17 residues. Germline CDR1 and CDR2: SGHTA and FQGNSA. The J segment lost 7 bases and the V segment lost 2 bases, leaving 12 bases of the junction unmatched. CDR3 nucleotides: TGTGCCAGCAGCTTATTCCCGGGCAGGGGGCGTGACGGGGAGCTGTTTTTT. Amino acid sequence: CASSLFPGRGRDGELFF.

The V call is TRBV5-6, the J call TRBJ2-5; 12 nucleotides align to TRBD2. Germline CDR1 SGHDT, CDR2 YYEEEE. The CDR3 is 15 residues long. J gave up 5 bases and V 4 bases, and 6 bases lay outside the gene matches. CDR3 nucleotide sequence: TGTGCCAGCAGCAAGACTAGCGGGAGTAAGGAGACCCAGTACTTC. As protein: CASSKTSGSKETQYF. Combining the CDR3 with reference TRBV5-6 and TRBJ2-5 gives the whole variable domain DAGVTQSPTHLIKTRGQQVTLRCSPKSGHDTVSWYQQALGQGPQFIFQYYEEEERQRGNFPDRFSGHQFPNYSSELNVNALLLGDSALYLCASSKTSGSKETQYFGPGTRLLVL.

CDR3 bases: TGTGCCAGCAGTACCCCGAGGCAGCGCCAAGAGACCCAGTACTTC. Its translation: CASSTPRQRQETQYF. This chain uses TRBV25-1 with TRBJ2-5; D not certain. The germline CDR1 and CDR2 sequences are MGHDK and SYGVNS. CDR3 length: 15 amino acids. V shed 5 bases and J shed 1 base, with 14 bases lying between them.

This clone was seen a single time. This chain uses TRBV18 with TRBJ2-1, with a weak D call TRBD2 (5 bases). The CDR3 totals 16 residues. CDR1 and CDR2 from the germline V gene are KGHSH and LQKENI. V was clipped by 4 bases and J by 4 bases, with 17 bases between them. The CDR3 spells CASSLLALQLYNEQFF. Written as DNA, the CDR3 is TGTGCCAGCTCACTTCTAGCCCTCCAGTTATACAATGAGCAGTTCTTC.

The rearrangement links TRBV28 to TRBJ2-7; 8 bases agree with TRBD1. V trimming: 8 bases; J trimming: 4 bases; junction bases outside the gene matches: 7. Germline V gives CDR1 MDHEN, CDR2 SYDVKM. The CDR3 has 13 residues. The CDR3 sequence: CASGITGGYEQYF. CDR3 bases: TGTGCCAGCGGAATCACAGGGGGATACGAGCAGTACTTC.

This chain uses TRBV10-3 with TRBJ1-1, with D maybe TRBD1 (5 bases). The V gene lost 6 bases and the J gene lost 0 bases, with 17 bases spanning the gap. Germline lookup yields CDR1 ENHRY and CDR2 SYGVKD. CDR3 length: 16 residues. CDR3 bases: TGTGCCATCAGGGGCGGGGCAGGCCAAATGAACACTGAAGCTTTCTTT. Amino acid sequence: CAIRGGAGQMNTEAFF.

V gene TRBV3-1 (or the pseudogene TRBV3-2) combines with J gene TRBJ2-5; 10 bases are shared with TRBD2. CDR3 length equals 14 residues. Germline CDR1 and CDR2: LGHDT and YNNKEL (reference sequence). Trimming took 6 bases from V and 4 from J; bases not matched to a gene: 5. The CDR3 sequence: CASSSSGSGETQYF. In DNA, the CDR3 is TGTGCCAGCAGTTCTAGCGGGAGCGGAGAGACCCAGTACTTC.

V gene TRBV15 combines with J gene TRBJ2-1; TRBD2 agrees at 12 bases. The germline V gene has CDR1 LNHNV and CDR2 YYDKDF (reference sequence). This CDR3 is built from 17 residues. V gave up 1 base and J gave up 4 bases; unmatched junction bases: 5. The CDR3, as DNA: TGTGCCACCAGCAGAGCGACTAGCGGGAGTAGGTACAATGAGCAGTTCTTC. This translates into CATSRATSGSRYNEQFF.

The J gene is TRBJ2-7, the V gene TRBV27; the match to TRBD2 covers 8 bases. The V gene end was trimmed by 8 bases and the J gene end by 4 bases; junction bases not matched to a gene: 7. The CDR3 totals 13 residues. Germline assignment: CDR1 MNHEY and CDR2 SMNVEV (reference sequence). CDR3: CASADGGRYEQYF. CDR3 bases: TGTGCCAGCGCCGACGGCGGGAGGTACGAGCAGTACTTC.

V is TRBV3-1 (or the pseudogene TRBV3-2) and J is TRBJ2-5, with D possibly matching TRBD1 (5 bases). Germline CDR1 LGHDT, CDR2 YNNKEL (reference sequence). The CDR3 consists of 12 residues. The V end lost 1 base, the J end lost 12 bases, and 12 bases lay between the germline ends. Here the CDR3 reads CASSQVQRQKYF. The CDR3 nucleotides are TGTGCCAGCAGCCAAGTTCAGAGACAGAAGTACTTC.

The chain recombines TRBV5-1 with TRBJ2-3; TRBD2 might be the D (5 bases). CDR1 and CDR2 from the germline V gene are SGHRS and YFSETQ. V shed 2 bases and J shed 2 bases, with 12 bases lying between them. The CDR3 totals 15 residues. CDR3 sequence: CASSLEGGITDTQYF. Here the CDR3 DNA reads TGCGCCAGCAGCTTAGAGGGCGGAATCACAGATACGCAGTATTTT. The full variable domain, with the rest looked up from reference TRBV5-1 and TRBJ2-3, is KAGVTQTPRYLIKTRGQQVTLSCSPISGHRSVSWYQQTPGQGLQFLFEYFSETQRNKGNFPGRFSGRQFSNSRSEMNVSTLELGDSALYLCASSLEGGITDTQYFGPGTRLTVL.

The V gene is TRBV15, the J gene TRBJ1-2; TRBD1 is a possible D gene (5 bases). V lost 1 base and J 8 bases, leaving 17 bases between the germline ends. Germline V CDR1 and CDR2: LNHNV, YYDKDF (reference sequence). This CDR3 is 15 amino acids long. The CDR3 loop reads CATSRVPTLQVGYTF. For the CDR3, the DNA is TGTGCCACCAGCAGAGTTCCAACGTTACAGGTGGGCTACACCTTC.

In its sample, this clone was seen once. This chain uses TRBV5-1 with TRBJ1-5, with 7 bases identical to TRBD1. Trimming removed 4 bases from V and 0 bases from J; junction bases left unmatched: 4. The CDR3 has 15 amino acids. Germline assignment: CDR1 SGHRS and CDR2 YFSETQ. Here the CDR3 reads CASSEGQNSNQPQHF. The CDR3 DNA reads TGCGCCAGCAGCGAGGGACAGAATAGCAATCAGCCCCAGCATTTT. The entire variable domain, with the rest obtained from reference TRBV5-1 and TRBJ1-5, is as follows: KAGVTQTPRYLIKTRGQQVTLSCSPISGHRSVSWYQQTPGQGLQFLFEYFSETQRNKGNFPGRFSGRQFSNSRSEMNVSTLELGDSALYLCASSEGQNSNQPQHFGDGTRLSIL.

This clone was counted a few times. The rearrangement links TRBV4-2 to TRBJ1-1; 7 positions agree with TRBD1. Germline CDR1 is LGHNA and CDR2 is YNFKEQ. The CDR3 spans 16 residues. V was pared by 4 bases and J by 0 bases, with 8 bases of the junction left unmatched. The CDR3 nucleotides read TGTGCCAGCAGCCGGGGGGACAGCGTGATGAACACTGAAGCTTTCTTT. Amino acid sequence: CASSRGDSVMNTEAFF.

This chain joins TRBV12-3 or TRBV12-4 and TRBJ1-4; D remains unclear. This CDR3 is 13 amino acids long. The V end was cut by 3 bases, the J end by 12 bases, with 14 bases between. The CDR3 coding sequence is TGTGCCAGCAGTTTTCTTAAGGTGGGAGAACTGTTTTTT. It codes for CASSFLKVGELFF.

The chain combines TRBV5-4 with TRBJ1-2; 8 nucleotides agree with TRBD1. CDR1 and CDR2 (germline): SGHNT, YYREEE (reference sequence). CDR3 size: 16 residues. V lost 0 bases, J lost 8 bases, and 12 bases stayed unmatched. CDR3: CASSLEGRGRARGYTF. The CDR3 DNA is TGTGCCAGCAGCTTGGAGGGCAGGGGGCGAGCGAGAGGCTACACCTTC.

V usage is TRBV5-5 and J usage is TRBJ1-6; D unclear. Germline lookup yields CDR1 SGHKS and CDR2 YYEKEE (reference sequence). Trimming stripped 1 base from V and 7 bases from J, with 21 bases between. The CDR3 sequence is 18 residues long. The CDR3 DNA sequence: TGTGCCAGCAGCTTGCGTTTGGCCCCCAACACACTAAATTCACCCCTCCACTTT. Its protein product is CASSLRLAPNTLNSPLHF.

V is TRBV6-5 and J is TRBJ1-6; D may be TRBD1 (5 bases). V lost 5 bases to trimming and J lost 5 bases, with 13 bases between them. Germline loops: CDR1 MNHEY, CDR2 SVGAGI. There are 15 residues in the CDR3. The CDR3 region is CASSPRQTNNSPLHF. Here the CDR3 DNA reads TGTGCCAGCAGTCCGCGACAGACCAATAATTCACCCCTCCACTTT.

This rearrangement joins TRBV5-4 to TRBJ2-2; TRBD2 agrees at 14 bases. V lost 4 bases to trimming and J lost 4 bases; unmatched junction nucleotides: 3. CDR1 and CDR2 from the germline V gene are SGHNT and YYREEE (reference sequence). This CDR3 is 16 amino acids long. CDR3 region: CASSPGLAGGTGELFF. The CDR3 DNA sequence: TGTGCCAGCAGCCCCGGACTAGCGGGAGGCACCGGGGAGCTGTTTTTT.